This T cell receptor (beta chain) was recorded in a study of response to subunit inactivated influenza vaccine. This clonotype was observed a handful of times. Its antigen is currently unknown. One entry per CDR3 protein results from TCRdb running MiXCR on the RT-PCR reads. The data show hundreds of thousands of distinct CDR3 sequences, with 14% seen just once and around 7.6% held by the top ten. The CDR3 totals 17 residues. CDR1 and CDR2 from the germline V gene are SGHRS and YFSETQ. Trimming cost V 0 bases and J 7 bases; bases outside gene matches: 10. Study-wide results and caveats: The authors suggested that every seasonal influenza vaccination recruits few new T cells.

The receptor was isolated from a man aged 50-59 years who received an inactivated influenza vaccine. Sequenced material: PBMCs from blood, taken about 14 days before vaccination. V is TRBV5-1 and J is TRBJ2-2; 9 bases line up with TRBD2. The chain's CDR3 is CASSLGAAGGPDGELFF. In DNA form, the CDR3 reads TGCGCCAGCAGCTTGGGGGCCGCGGGAGGGCCTGACGGGGAGCTGTTTTTT.